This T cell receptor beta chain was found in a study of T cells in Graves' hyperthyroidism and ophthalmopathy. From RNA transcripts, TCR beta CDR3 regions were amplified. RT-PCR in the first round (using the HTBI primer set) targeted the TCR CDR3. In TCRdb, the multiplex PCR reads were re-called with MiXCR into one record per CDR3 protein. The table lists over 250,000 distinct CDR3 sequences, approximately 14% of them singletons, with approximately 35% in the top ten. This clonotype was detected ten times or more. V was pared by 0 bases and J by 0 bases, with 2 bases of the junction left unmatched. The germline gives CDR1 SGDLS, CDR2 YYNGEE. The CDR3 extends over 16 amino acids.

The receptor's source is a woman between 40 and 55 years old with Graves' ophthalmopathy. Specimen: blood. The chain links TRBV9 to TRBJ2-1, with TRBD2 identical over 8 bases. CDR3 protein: CASSVGSGSSYNEQFF. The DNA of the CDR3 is TGTGCCAGCAGCGTAGGGAGCGGGAGCTCCTACAATGAGCAGTTCTTC. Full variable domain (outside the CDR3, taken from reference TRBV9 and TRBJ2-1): DSGVTQTPKHLITATGQRVTLRCSPRSGDLSVYWYQQSLDQGLQFLIQYYNGEERAKGNILERFSAQQFPDLHSELNLSSLELGDSALYFCASSVGSGSSYNEQFFGPGTRLTVL.